The sample holds one count of the clone carrying this TCR beta chain. No antigen is known for it. The data derive from a study of PD-1 blockade in classical Hodgkin lymphoma. Study results and caveats: The baseline diversity of complete responders showed similarity to that of newly diagnosed patients.

The protocol was immunoSEQ multiplex PCR, while the TCRdb copy is restricted to in-frame clones and leaves out a portion. Among more than 14,000 clones listed, roughly two thirds were seen once. Autologous stem cell transplantation was followed by relapse in every patient, and brentuximab vedotin exposure varied. Trimming took 0 bases from V and 6 from J, leaving 7 bases between them. Germline V gene sequence: CDR1 SGHRS, CDR2 YFSETQ. CDR3 length equals 13 residues. The sequencing here drew on peripheral blood mononuclear cells (PBMCs), taken at baseline. The chain links TRBV5-1 to TRBJ2-1, with D unclear. This sequence originates from a human donor with classical Hodgkin lymphoma. The CDR3 loop reads CASSLAELNEQFF. The CDR3 DNA sequence: TGCGCCAGCAGCTTGGCTGAACTCAATGAGCAGTTCTTC.